This TCR beta chain came from a study of shared clonotypes between healthy human individuals. Study results and caveats: Represented diversity, genetic and exposure-history alike, was limited by few donors. A handful of donors showed sharing of approximately 5% of naive CD4 clonotypes.

The CDR3 covers 15 residues. The V segment lost 0 bases and the J segment 10 bases; nucleotides outside the gene matches: 9. CDR1 LGHNA and CDR2 YNFKEQ come from the germline V gene. A CD45RA+ naive subset and a CD45RA-negative memory subset were split from CD4+ cells. A note on this clone: The antigen remains undetermined.

Clones were sequenced by immunoSEQ multiplex PCR, and TCRdb holds only the in-frame ones, with some missing. The sample lists 2 million to 2.5 million clones; 95% were seen once. The chain carries TRBV4-2 and TRBJ2-3; 8 nucleotides match TRBD2. Sample: naive CD4+ T cells sorted from blood. Noted subset: CD45RA+ positively selected. The clonotype was recovered from a man between 18 and 29 years old in good health. The chain's CDR3 is CASSQDPTGGSSQYF. As DNA, the CDR3 is TGTGCCAGCAGCCAAGATCCCACGGGAGGGTCCTCGCAGTATTTT.